Detailed here is one TCR beta chain. The CDR3 is 14 amino acids. With 0 bases removed from V and 7 bases from J, the gap between germline ends came to 12 bases. CDR1 LNHNV and CDR2 YYDKDF come from the germline V gene (reference sequence). The data were obtained in a study of shared clonotypes between healthy human individuals. Sequencing used immunoSEQ multiplex PCR; TCRdb keeps in-frame clones, though not all of them. The sample holds a few million clones; over 85% are singletons and the top ten take 0.39%. This chain joins TRBV15 and TRBJ1-2; D remains ambiguous. The receptor comes from a man younger than 30 in good health. Some clones in this sample may be carry-over from other donors' samples. Source material: naive CD4+ T cells from PBMCs. Subset here: CD45RA+ positively selected. The CDR3 DNA reads TGTGCCACCAGCAGAGAGGAACGCCTGTTTGGCTACACCTTC. This sequence encodes CATSREERLFGYTF.